This is a list of T cell receptor beta chains from one sample in a study of blood T cell repertoires in COVID-19. Assay used: immunoSEQ multiplex PCR; TCRdb lists only in-frame clones, some missing. The sample holds 150,000 to 200,000 clones; around four fifths are singletons and the top ten take around 8.4%. Sample: peripheral blood. The receptors were sampled from a woman at least 80 years old with active or convalescent COVID-19. Each CDR3 is given with its conserved first and last residue. The D gene is left open where the match is weak. Where a row states a size, it is once, few, many or the class of an expanded clone; other rows omit it.

j_gene: TRBJ1-4; v_gene: TRBV4-1; abundance: .; d_gene: TRBD1; CDR3nt: TGCGCCAGCAGCCAAAGGGACAGGGATGAAAAACTGTTTTTT; CDR3aa: CASSQRDRDEKLFF
j_gene: TRBJ2-2; v_gene: TRBV7-2; abundance: once; d_gene: .; CDR3nt: TGTGCCAGCAGCTCGGGGGACACCGGGGAGCTGTTTTTT; CDR3aa: CASSSGDTGELFF
j_gene: TRBJ2-5; v_gene: TRBV29-1; abundance: .; d_gene: TRBD2; CDR3nt: TGCAGCGTTGGGACTAGCCAAAAGGAGACCCAGTACTTC; CDR3aa: CSVGTSQKETQYF
j_gene: TRBJ2-7; v_gene: TRBV6-5; abundance: .; d_gene: TRBD1; CDR3nt: TGTGCCAGCAGATCCAGGGGGCCCTACGAGCAGTACTTC; CDR3aa: CASRSRGPYEQYF
j_gene: TRBJ1-1; v_gene: TRBV7-3; abundance: .; d_gene: .; CDR3nt: TGTGCCAGCAGCCGGGACATGAACACTGAAGCTTTCTTT; CDR3aa: CASSRDMNTEAFF
j_gene: TRBJ2-6; v_gene: TRBV18; abundance: .; d_gene: TRBD1; CDR3nt: TGTGCCAGCTCACCACAGACAGGGGGGGTTTCTGGGGCCAACGTCCTGACTTTC; CDR3aa: CASSPQTGGVSGANVLTF
j_gene: TRBJ2-5; v_gene: TRBV6-5; abundance: .; d_gene: .; CDR3nt: TGTGCCAGCAGCGACACCATCCAAGAGACCCAGTACTTC; CDR3aa: CASSDTIQETQYF
j_gene: TRBJ1-1; v_gene: TRBV3-1/TRBV3-2; abundance: .; d_gene: .; CDR3nt: TGTGCCAGCAGCCACGAGCCAGGGGAAACTGAAGCTTTCTTT; CDR3aa: CASSHEPGETEAFF
j_gene: TRBJ1-1; v_gene: TRBV11-3; abundance: .; d_gene: .; CDR3nt: TGTGCCAGCAGCTTAGACTCCGTTAACACTGAAGCTTTCTTT; CDR3aa: CASSLDSVNTEAFF
j_gene: TRBJ1-5; v_gene: TRBV4-1; abundance: once; d_gene: .; CDR3nt: TGCGCCAGCAGCCAGGAAACAGGGCCCCCTTATAGCAATCAGCCCCAGCATTTT; CDR3aa: CASSQETGPPYSNQPQHF
j_gene: TRBJ1-5; v_gene: TRBV6-2/TRBV6-3; abundance: .; d_gene: .; CDR3nt: TGTGCCAGCAGTTACTTAAGGACTCTACACCTCAATCAGCCCCAGCATTTT; CDR3aa: CASSYLRTLHLNQPQHF
j_gene: TRBJ1-2; v_gene: TRBV27; abundance: .; d_gene: TRBD1; CDR3nt: TGTGCCAGCAGCCCCGGGACAGAGAATGGCTACACCTTC; CDR3aa: CASSPGTENGYTF